Listed here are 15 T cell receptor beta chains from one sample, sequenced in a study of chronic HIV infection and antiretroviral therapy. TCRdb analysed the 5' RACE reads with MiXCR anew, one entry per CDR3 protein. The sample has over 40,000 distinct CDR3 sequences; approximately 19% are singletons. The specimen sequenced was peripheral blood. The receptor set was obtained from an adult who had HIV and had not received antiretroviral therapy, or was an uninfected healthy control (not recorded which).

This chain connects TRBV6-5 to TRBJ2-6, with D hard to call. This CDR3 is 15 amino acids long. V was cut by 6 bases and J by 2 bases, with 11 bases left in between. Germline V gene data show CDR1 as MNHEY and CDR2 as SVGAGI. The CDR3 sequence: CASSPDIAGANVLTF. CDR3 nucleotide sequence: TGTGCCAGCAGCCCTGACATCGCTGGGGCCAACGTCCTGACTTTC.

The chain is built from TRBV3-1 and TRBJ1-1; tentative D call: TRBD1 (6 bases). The V gene's germline CDR1 is LGHDT and CDR2 YNNKEL (reference sequence). The CDR3 has 17 amino acids. V dropped 0 bases and J dropped 4 bases, with 18 bases sitting between them. CDR3 nucleotide sequence: TGTGCCAGCAGCCAAGATCCGCGGATACGGGGGCCCACTGAAGCTTTCTTT. This encodes CASSQDPRIRGPTEAFF.

This clonotype occurred a few times. The rearrangement uses TRBV7-6 and TRBJ2-3; 9 bases agree with TRBD1. The CDR3 totals 15 residues. From germline, CDR1 is SGHVS and CDR2 FNYEAQ. J was trimmed by 4 bases and V by 5 bases; bases with no gene match: 7. The CDR3 is CASSQGDREADTQYF. CDR3 DNA: TGTGCCAGCAGCCAAGGGGACAGGGAGGCAGATACGCAGTATTTT.

This chain links TRBV28 with TRBJ1-4, with a possible D match to TRBD1 (6 bases). The V gene lost 7 bases and the J gene lost 0 bases, with 15 bases spanning the gap. Germline CDR1 reads MDHEN; CDR2 reads SYDVKM. This CDR3 has 16 residues. CDR3 bases: TGTGCCAGCAACACCCCGGACAGCTCAACTAATGAAAAACTGTTTTTT. Its protein product is CASNTPDSSTNEKLFF.

This chain uses TRBV3-1 with TRBJ2-3; TRBD2 matches at 9 bases. The junction had 7 bases not matched to a gene; V was cut back by 10 bases and J by 2 bases. This CDR3 has 14 residues. Per the germline V gene, CDR1 is LGHDT and CDR2 is YNNKEL (reference sequence). The CDR3 sequence: CATRVAGATDTQYF. CDR3 nucleotide sequence: TGTGCCACGCGCGTAGCGGGAGCCACAGATACGCAGTATTTT.

CDR3 coding DNA: TGTGCCAGCAGCTTAGGGGTTTACAATGAGCAGTTCTTC. It is translated as CASSLGVYNEQFF. This rearrangement joins TRBV11-2 to TRBJ2-1, with D unresolved. The V and J ends lost 1 base and 4 bases respectively, with 5 bases between them. The CDR3 length is 13 residues. Germline CDR1 and CDR2: SGHAT and FQNNGV.

V and J are TRBV20-1 and TRBJ2-3; D possibly matches TRBD1 or TRBD2 (7 bases each). This CDR3 spans 13 amino acids. Germline assignment: CDR1 DFQATT and CDR2 SNEGSKA (reference sequence). Deletions cut 3 bases from V and 14 bases from J, with 21 bases between. CDR3 sequence reads: CSASRRGPSGRYF. The CDR3 DNA reads as TGCAGTGCTAGCAGGAGGGGGCCTAGCGGTCGGTATTTT.

The V and J genes are TRBV10-3 and TRBJ2-7, with D perhaps matching TRBD2 (5 bases). The CDR3 contains 15 residues. Trimming took off 2 bases at V and 1 base at J, with 12 bases between the two ends. CDR1 is ENHRY, CDR2 SYGVKD, per germline. The CDR3 loop reads CAISEGLAKSYEQYF. The CDR3 bases are TGTGCCATCAGTGAGGGACTTGCGAAATCCTACGAGCAGTACTTC.

The chain uses TRBV29-1 and TRBJ2-3; D remains unclear. The V end was cut by 3 bases, the J end by 5 bases, with 15 bases between. CDR1 and CDR2 from the germline V gene are SQVTM and ANQGSEA. The CDR3 length is 14 residues. CDR3 sequence (DNA): TGCAGCGTTGAGTCCGGGTTGGTAATAGATACGCAGTATTTT. Encoded protein: CSVESGLVIDTQYF.

This clonotype is judged medium-sized. This chain links TRBV28 with TRBJ2-1; 9 nucleotides line up with TRBD1. The trim removed 3 bases at V and 7 bases at J, leaving 1 base unmatched. The germline CDR1 and CDR2 sequences are MDHEN and SYDVKM. The CDR3 runs 13 residues. CDR3 coding DNA: TGTGCCAGCAGTTTGACAGGGGGGAATGAGCAGTTCTTC. Translating it yields CASSLTGGNEQFF. The full variable domain, its missing parts supplied by reference TRBV28 and TRBJ2-1, is DVKVTQSSRYLVKRTGEKVFLECVQDMDHENMFWYRQDPGLGLRLIYFSYDVKMKEKGDIPEGYSVSREKKERFSLILESASTNQTSMYLCASSLTGGNEQFFGPGTRLTVL.

The table lists this clonotype with a few counts. This rearrangement joins TRBV4-2 to TRBJ2-1; 8 bases line up with TRBD2. CDR3 length: 15 residues. V was pared by 4 bases and J by 8 bases, with 10 bases of the junction left unmatched. Germline-derived CDR1 and CDR2 are LGHNA and YNFKEQ. The CDR3 DNA follows: TGTGCCAGCAGCCGTTCCAGCGGGAGCCGGGATGAGCAGTTCTTC. Translating it yields CASSRSSGSRDEQFF.

In DNA, the CDR3 is TGTGCCAGCAGCTCCGGGACTCCCCCGACGGAGCAGTTCTTC. This gives the protein CASSSGTPPTEQFF. V usage is TRBV9 and J usage is TRBJ2-1, with a tentative D call TRBD2 (6 bases). Looked up from germline, CDR1 is SGDLS and CDR2 is YYNGEE. Trimming pared 4 bases from V and 10 bases from J, leaving 18 bases between. The CDR3 totals 14 residues. The entire variable domain, with the rest obtained from reference TRBV9 and TRBJ2-1, is as follows: DSGVTQTPKHLITATGQRVTLRCSPRSGDLSVYWYQQSLDQGLQFLIQYYNGEERAKGNILERFSAQQFPDLHSELNLSSLELGDSALYFCASSSGTPPTEQFFGPGTRLTVL.

This clonotype has a handful of counts. This chain joins TRBV29-1 and TRBJ1-1; no clear D. The CDR3 length is 10 residues. The V gene lost 3 bases and the J gene lost 11 bases, with 10 bases spanning the gap. Germline loops: CDR1 SQVTM, CDR2 ANQGSEA. CDR3 DNA: TGCAGCGTTGACCCCCTTAAGGCTTTCTTT. Translation gives CSVDPLKAFF.

This chain uses TRBV10-3 with TRBJ2-7; TRBD1 aligns across 9 bases. Trimming at V came to 5 bases and at J to 4 bases, leaving 9 bases not matched to a gene. This CDR3 contains 15 residues. Per the germline V gene, CDR1 is ENHRY and CDR2 is SYGVKD. DNA of the CDR3: TGTGCCATCAGTCCCCGGGACAGGGAAGATTACGAGCAGTACTTC. Protein sequence: CAISPRDREDYEQYF.

This clonotype was counted a few times. The chain employs TRBV7-3 and TRBJ1-6, with 8 bases aligning to TRBD1. Germline V gene lookup returns CDR1 SGHTA and CDR2 FQGTGA. The CDR3 spans 14 residues. J was trimmed by 10 bases and V by 5 bases; bases with no gene match: 7. CDR3 protein: CASSAGQVGSPLHF. The CDR3 nucleotides are TGTGCCAGCAGCGCGGGACAGGTTGGCTCACCCCTCCACTTT.